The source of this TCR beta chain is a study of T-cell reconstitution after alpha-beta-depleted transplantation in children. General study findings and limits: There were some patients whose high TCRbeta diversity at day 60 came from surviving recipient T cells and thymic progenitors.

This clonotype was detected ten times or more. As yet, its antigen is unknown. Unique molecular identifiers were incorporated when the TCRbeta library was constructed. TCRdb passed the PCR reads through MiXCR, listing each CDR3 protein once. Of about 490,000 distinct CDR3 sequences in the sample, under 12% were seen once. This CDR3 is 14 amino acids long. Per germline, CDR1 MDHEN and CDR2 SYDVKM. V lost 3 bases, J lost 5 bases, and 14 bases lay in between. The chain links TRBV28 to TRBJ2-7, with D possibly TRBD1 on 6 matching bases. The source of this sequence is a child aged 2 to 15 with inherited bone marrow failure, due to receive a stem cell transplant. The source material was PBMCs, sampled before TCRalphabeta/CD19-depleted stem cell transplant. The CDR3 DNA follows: TGTGCCAGCAGTTTCCTACAGGACAGCCACGAGCAGTACTTC. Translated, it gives CASSFLQDSHEQYF.